These T cell receptor beta chains were read from a single sample in a study of CD8 T cells in Susac syndrome. Via MiXCR, TCRdb re-called the immunoSEQ multiplex PCR reads, giving one row per CDR3 protein. The sample has roughly 130,000 distinct CDR3 sequences; 85% to 95% are singletons. The specimen was CD4+ T cells from PBMCs. The receptors were gathered from a human donor with multiple sclerosis. Both conserved end residues are part of each CDR3. A D gene is named only where the DNA matches it firmly. Where a row states a size, it is once, few, many or the class of an expanded clone; other rows omit it.

TRBJ2-7 | TRBV30 | . | TRBD1 | CAWSPGQGYEQYF | TGTGCCTGGAGCCCGGGACAGGGGTACGAGCAGTACTTC
TRBJ2-3 | TRBV28 | . | TRBD2 | CASSFSRLAAGGHTDTQYF | TGTGCCAGCAGTTTCAGCAGACTAGCGGCCGGGGGACACACAGATACGCAGTATTTT
TRBJ2-5 | TRBV29-1 | . | TRBD2 | CSVVGLAGYQETQYF | TGCAGCGTCGTCGGACTAGCGGGGTACCAAGAGACCCAGTACTTC
TRBJ2-1 | TRBV24-1 | . | TRBD2 | CATSDPSGGSYNEQFF | TGTGCCACCAGTGACCCAAGCGGGGGGTCATACAATGAGCAGTTCTTC
TRBJ2-7 | TRBV12-3/TRBV12-4 | . | . | CASRGTSIGDEQYF | TGTGCCAGCAGGGGTACTAGCATTGGCGACGAGCAGTACTTC
TRBJ2-3 | TRBV9 | . | TRBD2 | CASSQTSEGITQYF | TGTGCCAGCAGCCAGACTAGCGAGGGTATTACGCAGTATTTT
TRBJ2-7 | TRBV18 | . | TRBD2 | CASSLLGLAGGHISYEQYF | TGTGCCAGCTCACTACTCGGACTAGCGGGAGGACACATCTCCTACGAGCAGTACTTC
TRBJ2-4 | TRBV7-2 | . | . | CASSFRLAKNIQYF | TGTGCCAGCAGTTTTAGGCTAGCCAAAAACATTCAGTACTTC
TRBJ2-1 | TRBV3-1 | . | TRBD2 | CASSTRGLAGRGEQFF | TGTGCCAGCAGCACCAGGGGACTAGCGGGACGGGGTGAGCAGTTCTTC
TRBJ2-1 | TRBV13 | once | . | CASSLGRPLRKYSYNEQFF | TGTGCCAGCAGCTTAGGACGTCCCCTGCGCAAGTACTCCTACAATGAGCAGTTCTTC
TRBJ2-2 | TRBV7-2 | . | TRBD2 | CASSLDGRAYSGELFF | TGTGCCAGCAGCTTAGACGGGAGGGCCTATTCAGGGGAGCTGTTTTTT
TRBJ1-4 | TRBV20-1 | . | TRBD1 | CSARGQGGYATNEKLFF | TGCAGTGCTAGAGGTCAAGGGGGCTATGCAACTAATGAAAAACTGTTTTTT
TRBJ1-5 | TRBV29-1 | . | . | CSVGTRNSNQPQHF | TGCAGCGTTGGGACACGAAATAGCAATCAGCCCCAGCATTTT
TRBJ1-5 | TRBV6-5 | . | TRBD1 | CASTKLGGGQPQHF | TGTGCCAGCACCAAATTAGGGGGCGGCCAGCCCCAGCATTTT
TRBJ2-1 | TRBV5-1 | once | TRBD2 | CASSLLASGNHEQFF | TGCGCCAGCAGCTTGTTGGCTAGCGGGAACCATGAGCAGTTCTTC
TRBJ1-2 | TRBV20-1 | . | . | CSASSEGFDYGYTF | TGCAGTGCTAGTTCAGAAGGGTTCGACTATGGCTACACCTTC
TRBJ2-5 | TRBV20-1 | . | . | CSAKGEPSEQETQYF | TGCAGTGCTAAGGGAGAACCTAGCGAACAAGAGACCCAGTACTTC
TRBJ2-7 | TRBV4-3 | . | TRBD2 | CASSPQRGDEQYF | TGCGCCAGCAGCCCCCAGCGGGGGGACGAGCAGTACTTC
TRBJ2-3 | TRBV20-1 | once | TRBD2 | CSQPSAGGAADTQYF | TGCAGTCAACCTTCTGCCGGGGGGGCGGCAGATACGCAGTATTTT
TRBJ1-1 | TRBV9 | once | . | CASSIQGSMNTEAFF | TGTGCCAGCAGCATACAGGGTTCCATGAACACTGAAGCTTTCTTT
TRBJ2-1 | TRBV5-1 | . | . | CASSLNKGDFSYNEQFF | TGCGCCAGCAGCTTGAATAAGGGGGACTTCTCCTACAATGAGCAGTTCTTC
TRBJ1-2 | TRBV29-1 | . | . | CSVDTGISSYTF | TGCAGCGTTGATACGGGCATCAGTAGCTACACCTTC
TRBJ1-2 | TRBV2 | . | TRBD1 | CASSYKQGTGGYTF | TGTGCCAGCAGTTACAAACAGGGGACAGGAGGCTACACCTTC
TRBJ2-3 | TRBV9 | . | . | CASSVSAADTQYF | TGTGCCAGCAGCGTCTCCGCAGCAGATACGCAGTATTTT
TRBJ2-1 | TRBV20-1 | . | TRBD1 | CSAGHRDRGFNEQFF | TGCAGTGCTGGACACCGGGACAGGGGGTTCAATGAGCAGTTCTTC
TRBJ1-1 | TRBV20-1 | . | . | CSANRDRGTEAFF | TGCAGTGCGAACCGGGACCGAGGGACTGAAGCTTTCTTT
TRBJ2-1 | TRBV24-1 | . | TRBD1 | CATSDLGTGDNEQFF | TGTGCCACCAGTGATTTGGGGACAGGGGACAATGAGCAGTTCTTC
TRBJ2-7 | TRBV12-3/TRBV12-4 | . | . | CASSSLKSGEQYF | TGTGCCAGCAGTTCCCTAAAATCAGGGGAGCAGTACTTC
TRBJ1-4 | TRBV29-1 | . | TRBD1 | CSVAHRGDEKLFF | TGCAGCGTTGCTCACAGGGGAGATGAAAAACTGTTTTTT
TRBJ2-3 | TRBV29-1 | . | TRBD1 | CSVAATGGKPDTQYF | TGCAGCGTCGCCGCCACAGGGGGAAAACCAGATACGCAGTATTTT
TRBJ2-2 | TRBV30 | . | TRBD1 | CAWSRGLRDTGELFF | TGTGCCTGGTCTAGGGGGCTACGGGACACCGGGGAGCTGTTTTTT
TRBJ1-1 | TRBV6-1 | . | TRBD1 | CASSPSVWAQGQRTEAFF | TGTGCCAGCAGTCCCAGTGTCTGGGCCCAGGGACAGAGAACTGAAGCTTTCTTT
TRBJ2-1 | TRBV5-1 | . | TRBD2 | CASSLTGTSGIREQFF | TGCGCCAGCAGCTTGACCGGGACTAGCGGGATTCGTGAGCAGTTCTTC
TRBJ2-4 | TRBV24-1 | . | . | CATSDWTGSIYF | TGTGCCACCAGTGATTGGACTGGCAGCATTTACTTC